This is a list of T cell receptor beta chains from one sample in a study of T cell changes during pregnancy in multiple sclerosis. Here immunoSEQ multiplex PCR was the method, and the copy in TCRdb shows in-frame clones only, minus some. Among about 59,000 clones listed, roughly 90% were seen once. Sequenced here: peripheral blood, sampled in the third trimester of pregnancy. All receptors derive from a female donor in good health, enrolled as a control in a pregnancy study. Each CDR3 is given with its conserved first and last residue. The D gene is left open where the match is weak. Expanded clones are given a class, and other clones once, few, many or no size at all.

D gene,V gene,J gene,clone size,CDR3 DNA,CDR3 protein
TRBD1,TRBV7-9,TRBJ1-2,few,TGTGCCAGCAGGACAGGGGGGATAGGCTACACCTTC,CASRTGGIGYTF
TRBD1,TRBV11-2,TRBJ1-4,NA,TGTGCCAGCAGCGGCCGGGACAGAGCAACTAATGAAAAACTGTTTTTT,CASSGRDRATNEKLFF
TRBD1,TRBV5-4,TRBJ1-2,NA,TGTGCCAGCAGCTATAGGGACAGGGGCCCATATGGCTACACCTTC,CASSYRDRGPYGYTF
TRBD1,TRBV5-1,TRBJ1-2,NA,TGCGCCAGCAGCTTGGGACAGGGGTCTTCCTATGGCTACACCTTC,CASSLGQGSSYGYTF
TRBD2,TRBV5-4,TRBJ2-2,NA,TGTGCCAGCAGCCCCGGCGGGGGGGCGGTGAACACCGGGGAGCTGTTTTTT,CASSPGGGAVNTGELFF
TRBD1,TRBV29-1,TRBJ2-1,NA,TGCAGCGTTGAAGCGGGACAGGGCTTCAATGAGCAGTTCTTC,CSVEAGQGFNEQFF
NA,TRBV30,TRBJ2-5,once,TGTGCCTGTCCTATCTCCCGGGAGACCCAGTACTTC,CACPISRETQYF
NA,TRBV11-2,TRBJ2-7,NA,TGTGCCAGCACCCCTTTCGGAGGGGCTCGCTACGAGCAGTACTTC,CASTPFGGARYEQYF
TRBD1,TRBV7-2,TRBJ1-2,NA,TGTGCCAGCAGCTTCGGGCAGGGGGCGGTCGTGGACTATGGCTACACCTTC,CASSFGQGAVVDYGYTF
TRBD2,TRBV19,TRBJ2-7,NA,TGTGCCAGTAGTGACGCCGGGACTAGCGGTAGCTACGAGCAGTACTTC,CASSDAGTSGSYEQYF
TRBD2,TRBV5-1,TRBJ2-3,NA,TGCGCCAGCAGCTGGGGGACTAGCGGGATCACAGATACGCAGTATTTT,CASSWGTSGITDTQYF
NA,TRBV5-4,TRBJ2-7,NA,TGTGCCACCCTTGAGACGGCGGGGAGCTCCTACGAGCAGTACTTC,CATLETAGSSYEQYF
TRBD2,TRBV5-4,TRBJ2-7,NA,TGTGCCAGCAGACCAGCGGGGAAGGGCTACGAGCAGTACTTC,CASRPAGKGYEQYF